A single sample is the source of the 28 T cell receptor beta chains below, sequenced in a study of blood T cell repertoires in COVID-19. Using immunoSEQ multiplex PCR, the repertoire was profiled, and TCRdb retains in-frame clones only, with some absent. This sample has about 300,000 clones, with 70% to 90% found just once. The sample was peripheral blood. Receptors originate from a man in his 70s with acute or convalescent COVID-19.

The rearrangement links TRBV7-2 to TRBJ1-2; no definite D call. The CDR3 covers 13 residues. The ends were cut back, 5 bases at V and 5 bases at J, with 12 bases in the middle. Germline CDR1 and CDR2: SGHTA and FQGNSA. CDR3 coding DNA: TGTGCCAGCAGCGTCGACAACAGTTATGGCTACACCTTC. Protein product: CASSVDNSYGYTF.

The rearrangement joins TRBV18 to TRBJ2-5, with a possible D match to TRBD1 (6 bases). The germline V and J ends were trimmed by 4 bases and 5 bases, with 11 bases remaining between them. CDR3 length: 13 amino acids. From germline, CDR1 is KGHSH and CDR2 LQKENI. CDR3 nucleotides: TGTGCCAGCTCACGTGGACAGTTGGAGACCCAGTACTTC. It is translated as CASSRGQLETQYF.

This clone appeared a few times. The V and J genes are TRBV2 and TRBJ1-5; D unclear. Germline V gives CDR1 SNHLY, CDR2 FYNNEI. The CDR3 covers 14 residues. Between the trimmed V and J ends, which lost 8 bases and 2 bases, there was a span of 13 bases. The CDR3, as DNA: TGTGCCAGCGGATTAGGTGGGCGCAATCAGCCCCAGCATTTT. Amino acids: CASGLGGRNQPQHF.

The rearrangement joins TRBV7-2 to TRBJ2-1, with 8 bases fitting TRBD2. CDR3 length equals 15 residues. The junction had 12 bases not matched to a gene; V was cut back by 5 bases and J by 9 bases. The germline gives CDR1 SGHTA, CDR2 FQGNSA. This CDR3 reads CASSPLTSERGEQFF. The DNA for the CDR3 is TGTGCCAGCAGCCCACTGACTAGCGAGCGGGGTGAGCAGTTCTTC.

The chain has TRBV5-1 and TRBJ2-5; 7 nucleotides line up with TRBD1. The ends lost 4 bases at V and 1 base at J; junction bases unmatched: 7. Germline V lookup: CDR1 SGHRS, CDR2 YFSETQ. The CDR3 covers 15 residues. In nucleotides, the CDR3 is TGCGCCAGCAGCGGACTCGGGACAGCCCAAGAGACCCAGTACTTC. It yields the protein CASSGLGTAQETQYF.

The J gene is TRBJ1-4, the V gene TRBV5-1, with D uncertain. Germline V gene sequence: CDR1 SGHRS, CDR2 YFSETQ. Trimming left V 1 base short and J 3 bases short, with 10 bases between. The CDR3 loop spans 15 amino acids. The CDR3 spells CASSLSDTANEKLFF. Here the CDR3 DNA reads TGCGCCAGCAGCTTGAGTGACACCGCTAATGAAAAACTGTTTTTT.

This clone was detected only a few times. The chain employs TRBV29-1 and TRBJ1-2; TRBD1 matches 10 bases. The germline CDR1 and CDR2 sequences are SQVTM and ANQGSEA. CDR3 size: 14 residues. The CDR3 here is CTNKAGTGDSGYTF. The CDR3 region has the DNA TGCACCAACAAAGCCGGGACAGGGGATTCTGGCTACACCTTC.

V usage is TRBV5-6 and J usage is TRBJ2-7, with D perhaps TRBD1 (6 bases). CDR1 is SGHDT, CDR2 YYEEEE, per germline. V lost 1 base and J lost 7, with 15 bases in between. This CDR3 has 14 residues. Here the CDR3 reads CASSLTGQRLEQYF. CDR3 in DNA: TGTGCCAGCAGCTTGACAGGACAGCGGCTTGAGCAGTACTTC. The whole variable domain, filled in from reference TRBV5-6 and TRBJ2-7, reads DAGVTQSPTHLIKTRGQQVTLRCSPKSGHDTVSWYQQALGQGPQFIFQYYEEEERQRGNFPDRFSGHQFPNYSSELNVNALLLGDSALYLCASSLTGQRLEQYFGPGTRLTVT.

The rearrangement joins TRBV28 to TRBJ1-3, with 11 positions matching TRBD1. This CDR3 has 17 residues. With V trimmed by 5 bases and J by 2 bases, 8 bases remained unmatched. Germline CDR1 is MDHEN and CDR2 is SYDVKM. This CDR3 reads CASSEPGQGVPGNTIYF. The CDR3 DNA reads TGTGCCAGCAGTGAACCGGGACAGGGGGTTCCTGGAAACACCATATATTTT.

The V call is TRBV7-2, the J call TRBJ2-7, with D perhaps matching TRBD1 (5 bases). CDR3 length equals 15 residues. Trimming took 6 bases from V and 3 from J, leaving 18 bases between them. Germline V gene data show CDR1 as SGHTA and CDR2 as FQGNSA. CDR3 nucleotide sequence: TGTGCCAGCAGTCTTAGTCAGGGAAGAGTCTACGAGCAGTACTTC. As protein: CASSLSQGRVYEQYF.

The DNA of the CDR3 is TGTGCCAGCAGTGGACAAGTGGGGAACACTGAAGCTTTCTTT. It yields the protein CASSGQVGNTEAFF. J is TRBJ1-1 and V is TRBV2; D gene ambiguous. The length of the CDR3 is 14 residues. The ends were cut back, 4 bases at V and 1 base at J, with 10 bases in the middle. Germline V gene lookup returns CDR1 SNHLY and CDR2 FYNNEI.

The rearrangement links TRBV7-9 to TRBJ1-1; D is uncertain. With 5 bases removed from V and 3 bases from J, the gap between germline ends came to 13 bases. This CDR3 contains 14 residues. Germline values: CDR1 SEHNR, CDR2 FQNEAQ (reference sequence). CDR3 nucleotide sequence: TGTGCCAGCAGCCAACATCAGCGATACACTGAAGCTTTCTTT. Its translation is CASSQHQRYTEAFF.

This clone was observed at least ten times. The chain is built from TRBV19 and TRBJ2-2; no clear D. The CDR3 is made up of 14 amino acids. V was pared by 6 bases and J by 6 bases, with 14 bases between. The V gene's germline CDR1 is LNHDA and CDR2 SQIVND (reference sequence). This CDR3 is CASRWQERAGELFF. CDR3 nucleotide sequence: TGTGCCAGTAGATGGCAGGAACGTGCCGGGGAGCTGTTTTTT.

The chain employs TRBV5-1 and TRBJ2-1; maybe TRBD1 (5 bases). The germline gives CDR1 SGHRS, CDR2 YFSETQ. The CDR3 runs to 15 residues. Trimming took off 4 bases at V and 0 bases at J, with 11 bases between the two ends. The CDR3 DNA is TGCGCCAGCAGCCAGGGCGCCAGCTCCTACAATGAGCAGTTCTTC. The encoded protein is CASSQGASSYNEQFF.

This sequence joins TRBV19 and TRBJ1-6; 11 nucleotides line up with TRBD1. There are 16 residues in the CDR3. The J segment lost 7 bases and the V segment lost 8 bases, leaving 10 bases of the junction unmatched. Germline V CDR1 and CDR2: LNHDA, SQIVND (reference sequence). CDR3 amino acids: CASRMGRDRGNSPLHF. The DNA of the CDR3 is TGTGCCAGTCGAATGGGCCGGGACAGGGGGAATTCACCCCTCCACTTT.

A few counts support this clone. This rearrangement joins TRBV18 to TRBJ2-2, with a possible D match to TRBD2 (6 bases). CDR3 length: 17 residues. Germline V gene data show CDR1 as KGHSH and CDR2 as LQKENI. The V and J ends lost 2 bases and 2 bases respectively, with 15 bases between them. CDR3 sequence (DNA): TGTGCCAGCTCACCAAATAAAGGGACTCCAAACACCGGGGAGCTGTTTTTT. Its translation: CASSPNKGTPNTGELFF.

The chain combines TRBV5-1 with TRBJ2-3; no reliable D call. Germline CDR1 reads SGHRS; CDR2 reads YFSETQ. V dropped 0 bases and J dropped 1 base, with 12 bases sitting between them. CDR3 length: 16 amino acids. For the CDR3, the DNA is TGCGCCAGCAGCTTGGGACCAGCGTCAGGCACAGATACGCAGTATTTT. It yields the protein CASSLGPASGTDTQYF.

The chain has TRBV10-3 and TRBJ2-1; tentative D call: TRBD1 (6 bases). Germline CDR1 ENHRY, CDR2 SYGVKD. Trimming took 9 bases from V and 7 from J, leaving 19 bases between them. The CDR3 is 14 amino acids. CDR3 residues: CAMSRAGVVNEQFF. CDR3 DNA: TGTGCCATGAGTCGAGCAGGGGTCGTGAATGAGCAGTTCTTC.

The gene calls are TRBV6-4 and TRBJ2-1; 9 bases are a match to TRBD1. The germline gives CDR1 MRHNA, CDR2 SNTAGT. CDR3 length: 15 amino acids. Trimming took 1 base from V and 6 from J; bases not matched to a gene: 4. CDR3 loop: CASSDWDRDRNEQFF. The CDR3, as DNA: TGTGCCAGCAGTGACTGGGACAGGGACCGCAATGAGCAGTTCTTC.

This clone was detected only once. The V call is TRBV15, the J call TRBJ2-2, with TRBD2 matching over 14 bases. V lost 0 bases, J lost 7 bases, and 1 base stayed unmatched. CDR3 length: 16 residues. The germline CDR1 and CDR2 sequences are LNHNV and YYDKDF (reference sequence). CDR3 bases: TGTGCCACCAGCAGAGATGGGACTAGCGGGAGCGGGGAGCTGTTTTTT. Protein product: CATSRDGTSGSGELFF.

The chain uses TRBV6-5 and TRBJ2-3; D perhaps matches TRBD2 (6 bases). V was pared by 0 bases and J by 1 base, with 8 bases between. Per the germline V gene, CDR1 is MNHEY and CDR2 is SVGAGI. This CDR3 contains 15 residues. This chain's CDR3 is CASSYSGLRTDTQYF. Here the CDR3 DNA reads TGTGCCAGCAGTTACTCGGGACTCCGCACAGATACGCAGTATTTT.

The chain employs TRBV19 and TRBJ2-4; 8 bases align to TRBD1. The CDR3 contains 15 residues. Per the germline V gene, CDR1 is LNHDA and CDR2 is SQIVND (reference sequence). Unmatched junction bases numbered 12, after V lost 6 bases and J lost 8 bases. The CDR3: CASRGGQVNTDIQYF. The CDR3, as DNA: TGTGCCAGTAGGGGGGGACAGGTCAACACTGACATTCAGTACTTC. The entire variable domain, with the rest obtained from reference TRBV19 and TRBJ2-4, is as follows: DGGITQSPKYLFRKEGQNVTLSCEQNLNHDAMYWYRQDPGQGLRLIYYSQIVNDFQKGDIAEGYSVSREKKESFPLTVTSAQKNPTAFYLCASRGGQVNTDIQYFGAGTRLSVL.

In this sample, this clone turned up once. CDR3 in DNA: TGTGCCTGGAGTGTACTGATCCAAGAGACCCAGTACTTC. Amino acids: CAWSVLIQETQYF. The chain is built from TRBV30 and TRBJ2-5; D gene unclear. Germline assignment: CDR1 GTSNPN and CDR2 SVGIG (reference sequence). The V gene lost 0 bases and the J gene lost 1 base, with 6 bases spanning the gap. The CDR3 runs 13 residues.

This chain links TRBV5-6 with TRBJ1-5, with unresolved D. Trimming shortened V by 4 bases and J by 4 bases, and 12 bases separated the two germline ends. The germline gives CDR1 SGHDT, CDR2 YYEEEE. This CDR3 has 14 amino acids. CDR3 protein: CASSPGRANQPQHF. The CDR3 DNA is TGTGCCAGCAGCCCGGGGAGGGCAAATCAGCCCCAGCATTTT.

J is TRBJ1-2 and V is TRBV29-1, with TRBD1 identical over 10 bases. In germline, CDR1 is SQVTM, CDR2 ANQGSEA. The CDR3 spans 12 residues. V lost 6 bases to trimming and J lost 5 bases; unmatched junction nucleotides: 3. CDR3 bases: TGCAGCGTAAGGACAGGGGGATATGGCTACACCTTC. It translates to CSVRTGGYGYTF.

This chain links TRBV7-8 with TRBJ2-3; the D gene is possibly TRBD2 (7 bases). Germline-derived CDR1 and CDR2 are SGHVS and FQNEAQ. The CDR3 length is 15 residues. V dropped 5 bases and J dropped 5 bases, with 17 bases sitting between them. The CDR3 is CASSRVWGGGDTQYF. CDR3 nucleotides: TGTGCCAGCAGCCGAGTTTGGGGGGGCGGAGATACGCAGTATTTT. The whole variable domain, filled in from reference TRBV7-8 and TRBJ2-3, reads GAGVSQSPRYKVAKRGQDVALRCDPISGHVSLFWYQQALGQGPEFLTYFQNEAQLDKSGLPSDRFFAERPEGSVSTLKIQRTQQEDSAVYLCASSRVWGGGDTQYFGPGTRLTVL.

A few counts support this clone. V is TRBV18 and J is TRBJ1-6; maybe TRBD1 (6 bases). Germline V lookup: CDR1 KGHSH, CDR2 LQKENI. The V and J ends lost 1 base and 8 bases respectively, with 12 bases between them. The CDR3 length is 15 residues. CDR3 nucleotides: TGTGCCAGCTCACCACGAGCCAGGGGTGATTCACCCCTCCACTTT. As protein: CASSPRARGDSPLHF.

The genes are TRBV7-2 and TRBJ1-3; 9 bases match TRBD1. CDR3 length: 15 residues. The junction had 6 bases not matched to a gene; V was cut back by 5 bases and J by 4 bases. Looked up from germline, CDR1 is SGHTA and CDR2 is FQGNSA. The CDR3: CASSQQGALGNTIYF. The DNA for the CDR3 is TGTGCCAGCAGCCAACAGGGGGCGTTAGGAAACACCATATATTTT.